This T cell receptor beta chain was documented in a study of CD8+CD57+ T cells in acquired aplastic anemia. Study as a whole: Researchers reported that healthy donors averaged about 9.8 million reads for CD4+ cells.

This clonotype appeared once. Its antigen is unidentified. Germline V gene data show CDR1 as MGHDK and CDR2 as SYGVNS. The CDR3 is 15 residues long. Trimming removed 8 bases from V and 2 bases from J, with 17 bases in between. For CDR3 and TCR beta VDJ profiling, genomic DNA was the template used. TCRdb redid the calling of the reads with MiXCR, one entry per CDR3 protein. The sample includes about 190,000 distinct CDR3 sequences, around 59% of them seen just once. Broader study findings: Between patients and controls, CD8+ Simpson's diversity did not vary significantly.

Sequencing was performed on sorted CD4+, CD8+, or CD8+CD57+ T cells (not recorded which) from PBMCs. The chain links TRBV25-1 to TRBJ2-3; possible D gene TRBD2, 6 bases. The source of this sequence is a human donor in good health, serving as a control. CDR3: CASLGGDRHTDTQYF. DNA for the CDR3: TGTGCCAGCTTAGGAGGGGACCGACACACAGATACGCAGTATTTT.